The 11 T cell receptor beta chains given below trace back to one sample, sequenced in a study of early T cells in non-severe SARS-CoV-2 infection. TCRdb ran MiXCR on the 5' RACE reads and lists one entry per CDR3 protein. The sample lists approximately 69,000 distinct CDR3 sequences, approximately 12% occurring once. Source material: whole blood. These TCRs come from an adult who was a healthcare worker with PCR-confirmed SARS-CoV-2 infection or an uninfected control (not recorded which).

This clonotype has just a few counts. This chain links TRBV11-2 with TRBJ2-5; 10 nucleotides align to TRBD1. V shed 3 bases, J shed 5 bases, and the junction held 6 bases outside the gene matches. This CDR3 is 15 amino acids long. Germline V gives CDR1 SGHAT, CDR2 FQNNGV. The CDR3 nucleotides are TGTGCCAGCAGCTTTCCGACAGGGGGCTACGAGACCCAGTACTTC. Translation gives CASSFPTGGYETQYF. Variable domain in full (rest from reference TRBV11-2 and TRBJ2-5): EAGVAQSPRYKIIEKRQSVAFWCNPISGHATLYWYQQILGQGPKLLIQFQNNGVVDDSQLPKDRFSAERLKGVDSTLKIQPAKLEDSAVYLCASSFPTGGYETQYFGPGTRLLVL.

V usage is TRBV7-8 and J usage is TRBJ2-7; 11 nucleotides agree with TRBD2. The CDR3 runs 19 residues. Losses at the gene ends were 0 bases for V and 4 bases for J; bases not matched to a gene: 14. Germline V gives CDR1 SGHVS, CDR2 FQNEAQ. DNA of the CDR3: TGTGCCAGCAGCTTAGCACAACTAGCGGGGGCCCCCAAGTCGTACGAGCAGTACTTC. Translated: CASSLAQLAGAPKSYEQYF.

This clonotype was detected many times. The gene calls are TRBV27 and TRBJ1-5; D might be TRBD1 (5 bases). The CDR3 length is 13 residues. Trimming cost V 3 bases and J 7 bases, with 10 bases left between them. Per the germline V gene, CDR1 is MNHEY and CDR2 is SMNVEV (reference sequence). As DNA, the CDR3 is TGTGCCAGCAGTTTTCAGGGAGGACAGCCCCAGCATTTT. Residues: CASSFQGGQPQHF.

This clonotype came up many times. J is TRBJ2-7 and V is TRBV3-1; D is ambiguous. V shed 1 base and J shed 7 bases, with 8 bases lying between them. CDR3 length: 12 amino acids. Germline values: CDR1 LGHDT, CDR2 YNNKEL (reference sequence). The CDR3 DNA is TGTGCCAGCAGCCAAGTGTCGAGGGAGCAGTACTTC. It is translated as CASSQVSREQYF.

This chain joins TRBV14 and TRBJ2-5; maybe TRBD2 (7 bases). Germline-derived CDR1 and CDR2 are SGHDN and FVKESK. The length of the CDR3 is 15 residues. V gave up 4 bases and J gave up 2 bases, with 14 bases separating them. The CDR3 region has the DNA TGTGCCAGCAGCCCTCAGGCGGGGGCTCAAGAGACCCAGTACTTC. Encoded protein: CASSPQAGAQETQYF.

V and J are TRBV5-6 and TRBJ2-1; 11 nucleotides line up with TRBD1. Per germline, CDR1 SGHDT and CDR2 YYEEEE. The V gene end was trimmed by 7 bases and the J gene end by 3 bases; junction bases not matched to a gene: 9. The CDR3 runs 16 residues. The CDR3 loop is CASYYTGTGGYNEQFF. The CDR3 DNA follows: TGTGCCAGCTACTACACCGGGACAGGGGGCTACAATGAGCAGTTCTTC.

This clonotype was recorded at least ten times. V and J are TRBV5-4 and TRBJ2-2; D is possibly TRBD1 (7 bases). This CDR3 has 15 residues. The V gene's germline CDR1 is SGHNT and CDR2 YYREEE (reference sequence). V was cut by 4 bases and J by 1 base, with 11 bases left in between. The CDR3 nucleotides are TGTGCCAGCAGCGCGGGACAGATGAACACCGGGGAGCTGTTTTTT. This gives the protein CASSAGQMNTGELFF.

The chain carries TRBV9 and TRBJ2-5; TRBD1 agrees at 11 bases. Trimming took 3 bases from V and 9 from J; bases not matched to a gene: 7. The CDR3 loop spans 14 amino acids. Germline loops: CDR1 SGDLS, CDR2 YYNGEE. The chain's CDR3 is CASSEGQGALAQYF. The CDR3 DNA follows: TGTGCCAGCAGCGAAGGACAGGGGGCATTGGCCCAGTACTTC.

The table lists this clonotype with many counts. This chain connects TRBV29-1 to TRBJ2-7; 11 bases are shared with TRBD1. V shed 7 bases and J 6 bases; nucleotides not matched to a gene: 8. The CDR3 has 13 amino acids. Per the germline V gene, CDR1 is SQVTM and CDR2 is ANQGSEA. DNA for the CDR3: TGCAGCGCCGCGGACAGGGGGCTGGGCGAGCAGTACTTC. Residues: CSAADRGLGEQYF.

This chain uses TRBV11-1 with TRBJ2-1; 11 bases match TRBD2. V trimming: 5 bases; J trimming: 2 bases; junction bases outside the gene matches: 14. This CDR3 spans 19 amino acids. Germline V gene data show CDR1 as SGHAT and CDR2 as FQDESV (reference sequence). The CDR3 coding sequence is TGTGCCAGCAGCCCCCCGCCACTACTAGCGGGAGACGCCTACAATGAGCAGTTCTTC. It codes for CASSPPPLLAGDAYNEQFF.

This clonotype showed up many times. The J gene is TRBJ2-7, the V gene TRBV7-8, with TRBD2 matching over 13 bases. The V gene's germline CDR1 is SGHVS and CDR2 FQNEAQ. The CDR3 runs to 16 residues. With V trimmed by 5 bases and J by 4 bases, 8 bases remained unmatched. CDR3 protein: CASSALGLAGAYEQYF. As DNA, the CDR3 is TGTGCCAGCAGCGCCCTAGGACTAGCGGGAGCGTACGAGCAGTACTTC.